This TCR beta chain was retrieved from a study of T cells in Graves' hyperthyroidism and ophthalmopathy. Study context: Peripheral blood was secured at the point of initial diagnosis, before any treatment.

Study-wide points: Blood also contained most expanded thyroid clonotypes above 0.001.

Lactation, pregnancy, other autoimmune disease or uncontrolled infection excluded patients. TCR beta CDR3 regions were amplified from RNA transcripts. HTBI primers drove first-round RT-PCR of the TCR CDR3. Each CDR3 protein gets one entry after TCRdb re-called the multiplex PCR reads with MiXCR. The sample holds fewer than 550,000 distinct CDR3 sequences, around 16% seen once. At least ten counts were recorded for this clonotype. Its target is not known. Germline V CDR1 and CDR2: SGHRS, YFSETQ. V lost 4 bases to trimming and J lost 3 bases; unmatched junction nucleotides: 6. The CDR3 loop spans 15 amino acids.

Sample: blood. This receptor was identified in a young woman with Graves' hyperthyroidism. The chain uses TRBV5-1 and TRBJ2-3, with 9 bases lining up with TRBD1. The CDR3 DNA is TGCGCCAGCAGCGCCGGGACAGGGATGACAGATACGCAGTATTTT. Its translation: CASSAGTGMTDTQYF.